Presented here are 8 T cell receptor beta chains from one specimen sequenced in a study of blood T cell repertoires in COVID-19. Sequencing was performed with immunoSEQ multiplex PCR; in TCRdb, only in-frame clones are kept and a portion is missing. Here the sample spans around 60,000 clones, around 82% being singletons. The sequenced sample consisted of peripheral blood. The receptors come from a man between 60 and 70 years old with acute or convalescent COVID-19.

The rearrangement links TRBV28 to TRBJ1-1; TRBD1 might be the D (5 bases). This CDR3 comprises 14 residues. Trimming took 5 bases from V and 0 from J, leaving 10 bases between them. CDR1 is MDHEN and CDR2 is SYDVKM in the germline V gene. CDR3 amino acids: CASSPTVVNTEAFF. CDR3 DNA sequence: TGTGCCAGCAGTCCGACAGTGGTGAACACTGAAGCTTTCTTT.

The rearrangement links TRBV5-1 to TRBJ2-3, with 7 bases lining up with TRBD1. The CDR3 runs 12 residues. The V gene end was trimmed by 9 bases and the J gene end by 2 bases; junction bases not matched to a gene: 3. Germline V gene lookup returns CDR1 SGHRS and CDR2 YFSETQ. The CDR3 region has the DNA TGCGCCACCGGACAGGACACAGATACGCAGTATTTT. Protein sequence: CATGQDTDTQYF.

The DNA of the CDR3 is TGTGCCAGTAGTATTGAGACAGGGTATTATGGCTACACCTTC. This translates into CASSIETGYYGYTF. The V call is TRBV19, the J call TRBJ1-2; 7 bases are shared with TRBD1. This CDR3 is built from 14 residues. Germline V CDR1 and CDR2: LNHDA, SQIVND (reference sequence). V lost 3 bases and J lost 5; bases outside the gene matches: 6.

The chain uses TRBV7-3 and TRBJ2-1, with D tentatively TRBD1 (6 bases). V lost 5 bases to trimming and J lost 6 bases, with 23 bases between them. The CDR3 totals 17 residues. Germline CDR1 SGHTA, CDR2 FQGTGA. As DNA, the CDR3 is TGTGCCAGCAGCATACGGGACACACGAAACGTTATCAATGAGCAGTTCTTC. Encoded protein: CASSIRDTRNVINEQFF.

The table lists this clone with a count of one. The chain has TRBV9 and TRBJ2-1, with D perhaps matching TRBD2 (6 bases). The CDR3 runs 16 residues. Deletions cut 2 bases from V and 0 bases from J, with 12 bases between. Germline values: CDR1 SGDLS, CDR2 YYNGEE. CDR3 sequence (DNA): TGTGCCAGCAGCGTCGGGACTCTAAGCTCCTACAATGAGCAGTTCTTC. This gives the protein CASSVGTLSSYNEQFF.

This sequence joins TRBV30 and TRBJ1-3; D is perhaps TRBD1 (6 bases). The V end was cut by 7 bases, the J end by 0 bases, with 13 bases between. CDR3 length equals 14 residues. In germline, CDR1 is GTSNPN, CDR2 SVGIG (reference sequence). The CDR3 region has the DNA TGTGCCTCAGACAGGCCGGACTCTGGAAACACCATATATTTT. Translation: CASDRPDSGNTIYF.

This clone was recorded a few times. The chain recombines TRBV5-1 with TRBJ1-1; TRBD1 agrees at 7 bases. J was trimmed by 0 bases and V by 7 bases; bases with no gene match: 3. Germline-derived CDR1 and CDR2 are SGHRS and YFSETQ. The CDR3 is made up of 13 amino acids. The CDR3 protein is CASQQGMNTEAFF. CDR3 in DNA: TGCGCCAGCCAACAGGGGATGAACACTGAAGCTTTCTTT.

In DNA, the CDR3 is TGTGCCAGTAGTATAGACCAGGGACTCGTGGAAAAACTGTTTTTT. This codes for CASSIDQGLVEKLFF. V gene TRBV19 combines with J gene TRBJ1-4; the D gene is possibly TRBD1 (5 bases). This CDR3 is built from 15 residues. V lost 0 bases to trimming and J lost 8 bases, with 13 bases between them. Germline CDR1 LNHDA, CDR2 SQIVND (reference sequence).